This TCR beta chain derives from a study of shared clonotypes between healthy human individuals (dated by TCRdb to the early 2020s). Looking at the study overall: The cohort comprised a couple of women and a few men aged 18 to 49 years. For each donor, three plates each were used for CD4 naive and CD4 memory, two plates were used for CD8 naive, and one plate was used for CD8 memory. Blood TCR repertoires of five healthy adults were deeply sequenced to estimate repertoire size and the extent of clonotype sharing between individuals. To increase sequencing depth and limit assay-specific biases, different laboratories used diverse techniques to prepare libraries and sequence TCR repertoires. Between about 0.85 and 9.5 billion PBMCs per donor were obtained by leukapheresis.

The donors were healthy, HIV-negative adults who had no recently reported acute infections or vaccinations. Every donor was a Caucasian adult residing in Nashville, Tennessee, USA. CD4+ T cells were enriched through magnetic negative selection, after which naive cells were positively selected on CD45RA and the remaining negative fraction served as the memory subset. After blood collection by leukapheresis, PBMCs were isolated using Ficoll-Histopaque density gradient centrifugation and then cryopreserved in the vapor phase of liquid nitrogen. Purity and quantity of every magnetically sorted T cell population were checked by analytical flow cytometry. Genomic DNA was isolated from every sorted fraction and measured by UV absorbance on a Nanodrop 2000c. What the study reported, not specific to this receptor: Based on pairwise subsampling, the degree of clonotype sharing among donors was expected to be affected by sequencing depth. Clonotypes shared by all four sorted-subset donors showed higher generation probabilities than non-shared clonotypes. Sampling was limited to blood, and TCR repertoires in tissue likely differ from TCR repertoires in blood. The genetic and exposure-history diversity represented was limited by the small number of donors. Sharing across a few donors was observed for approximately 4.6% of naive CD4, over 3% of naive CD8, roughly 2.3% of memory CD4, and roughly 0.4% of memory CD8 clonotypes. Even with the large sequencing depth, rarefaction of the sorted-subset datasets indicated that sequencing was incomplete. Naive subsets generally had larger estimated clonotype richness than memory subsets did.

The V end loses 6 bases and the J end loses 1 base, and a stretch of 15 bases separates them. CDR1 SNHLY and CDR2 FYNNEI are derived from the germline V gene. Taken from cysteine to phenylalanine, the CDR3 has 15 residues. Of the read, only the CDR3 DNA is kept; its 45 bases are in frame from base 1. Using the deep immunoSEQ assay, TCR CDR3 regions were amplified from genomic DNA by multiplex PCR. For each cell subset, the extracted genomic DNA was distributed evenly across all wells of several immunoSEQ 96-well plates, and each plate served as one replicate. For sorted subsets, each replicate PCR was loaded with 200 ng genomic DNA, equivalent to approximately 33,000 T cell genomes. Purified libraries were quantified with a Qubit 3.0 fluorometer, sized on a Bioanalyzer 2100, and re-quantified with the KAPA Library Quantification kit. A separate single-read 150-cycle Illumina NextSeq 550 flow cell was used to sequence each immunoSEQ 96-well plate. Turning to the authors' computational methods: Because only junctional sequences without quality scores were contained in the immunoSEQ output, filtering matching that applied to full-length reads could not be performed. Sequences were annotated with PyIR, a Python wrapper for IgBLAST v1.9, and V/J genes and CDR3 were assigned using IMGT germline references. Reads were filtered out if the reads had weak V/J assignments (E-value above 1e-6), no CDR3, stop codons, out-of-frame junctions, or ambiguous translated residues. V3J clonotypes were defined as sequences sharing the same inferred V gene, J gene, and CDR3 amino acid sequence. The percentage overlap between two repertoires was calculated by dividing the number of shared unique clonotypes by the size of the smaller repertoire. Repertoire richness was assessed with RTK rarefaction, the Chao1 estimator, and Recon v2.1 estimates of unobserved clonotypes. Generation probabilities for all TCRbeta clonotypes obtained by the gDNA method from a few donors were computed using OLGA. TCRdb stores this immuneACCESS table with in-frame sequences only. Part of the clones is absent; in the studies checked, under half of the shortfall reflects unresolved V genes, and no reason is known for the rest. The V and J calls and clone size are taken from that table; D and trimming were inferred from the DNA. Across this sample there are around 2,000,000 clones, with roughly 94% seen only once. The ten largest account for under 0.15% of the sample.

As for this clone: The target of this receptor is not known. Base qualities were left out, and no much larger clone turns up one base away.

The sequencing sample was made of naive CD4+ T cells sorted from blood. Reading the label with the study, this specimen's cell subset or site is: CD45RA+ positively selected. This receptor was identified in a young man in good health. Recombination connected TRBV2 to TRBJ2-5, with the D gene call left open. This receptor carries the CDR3 CASSDAARPQETQYF. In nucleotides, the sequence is TGTGCCAGCAGCGACGCTGCCAGGCCCCAAGAGACCCAGTACTTC.